The T cell receptor beta chain described here comes from a study of blood T cell repertoires in COVID-19. Study-wide background: Spain, Italy and the United States supplied samples that represented acute and convalescent COVID-19.

Germline CDR1 and CDR2: SEHNR and FQNEAQ (reference sequence). V lost 5 bases and J lost 0, with 8 bases in between. This CDR3 has 13 amino acids. In the original workflow: Amplifying reference gene primers gave estimates of nucleated cell counts. Profiled with immunoSEQ multiplex PCR; TCRdb holds only in-frame clones, not every one. The DNA gave D and trimming, while V, J and clone size come from that table. The sample contains approximately 150,000 clones, about 77% of which appear only once. Sequenced input: peripheral blood. The rearrangement joins TRBV7-9 to TRBJ2-7, with D unclear. The receptor was isolated from a man aged 60 to 69 with acute or convalescent COVID-19. The CDR3 reads CASSPPSSYEQYF. The CDR3 DNA sequence: TGTGCCAGCAGCCCCCCTTCCTCCTACGAGCAGTACTTC.